This entry lists 2 T cell receptor beta chains sequenced from one sample in a study of memory CD4+ T cells and cytomegalovirus serostatus. Single viable CD3+CD4+CD8-CD45RO+ cells were sorted as the memory CD4+ T cells. Generated by immunoSEQ multiplex PCR, the TCRdb table keeps only in-frame clones and is missing some. The sample has approximately 41,000 clones; approximately 80% are singletons. The specimen was memory CD4+ T cells from blood. The receptors shown here come from an adult in good health and CMV-seronegative.

The chain links TRBV11-2 to TRBJ2-3; unclear D gene. Trimming took 1 base from V and 2 from J, leaving 7 bases between them. This CDR3 is built from 14 residues. CDR1 SGHAT and CDR2 FQNNGV come from the germline V gene. The CDR3 here is CASSLASVTDTQYF. The CDR3 bases are TGTGCCAGCAGCTTAGCAAGCGTCACAGATACGCAGTATTTT.

The chain employs TRBV7-9 and TRBJ1-2; D gene uncertain. The germline CDR1 and CDR2 sequences are SEHNR and FQNEAQ (reference sequence). The V gene lost 5 bases and the J gene lost 6 bases, with 13 bases spanning the gap. The CDR3 is 13 residues long. The CDR3 coding sequence is TGTGCCAGCAGCCCACTAGCGTCGGATGGCTACACCTTC. Its protein is CASSPLASDGYTF.